The 11 T cell receptor beta chains in this list originate from one sample, sequenced in a study of ipilimumab plus nivolumab after autologous stem cell transplantation. Data came from immunoSEQ multiplex PCR; TCRdb stores just in-frame clones and leaves some out. The table shows about 16,000 clones, with more than 70% occurring only once. The sequenced sample was PBMCs, obtained in a trial of ipilimumab plus nivolumab as post-transplant consolidation. Receptors originate from a male donor with diffuse large B-cell lymphoma.

This clone was seen a handful of times. The chain recombines TRBV7-6 with TRBJ2-5, with D maybe TRBD2 (6 bases). The germline V gene encodes CDR1 SGHVS and CDR2 FNYEAQ. The CDR3 loop spans 14 amino acids. V was shortened by 2 bases and J by 4 bases, with 11 bases between the two germline ends. CDR3: CASSLRQGGETQYF. CDR3 nucleotides: TGTGCCAGCAGCTTAAGGCAGGGAGGAGAGACCCAGTACTTC.

The J gene is TRBJ1-6, the V gene TRBV29-1; D remains ambiguous. This CDR3 contains 13 residues. The ends were cut back, 1 base at V and 7 bases at J, with 8 bases in the middle. The germline V gene has CDR1 SQVTM and CDR2 ANQGSEA. CDR3 loop: CSVEVAENSPLHF. The CDR3 nucleotides are TGCAGCGTTGAAGTTGCGGAAAATTCACCCCTCCACTTT.

V usage is TRBV10-3 and J usage is TRBJ2-2; D possibly corresponds to TRBD1 (6 bases). V was trimmed by 6 bases and J by 0 bases, leaving 11 bases between them. CDR3 length equals 15 residues. CDR1 is ENHRY and CDR2 is SYGVKD in the germline V gene. The CDR3 protein is CAIRPGTTNTGELFF. The CDR3 DNA reads TGTGCCATCAGACCCGGGACAACGAACACCGGGGAGCTGTTTTTT.

The chain couples TRBV20-1 to TRBJ2-3; D is possibly TRBD2 (6 bases). Germline loops: CDR1 DFQATT, CDR2 SNEGSKA (reference sequence). The germline V and J ends were trimmed by 5 bases and 9 bases, with 12 bases remaining between them. The CDR3 has 11 amino acids. The CDR3: CSAGTAGTQYF. The CDR3 DNA sequence: TGCAGTGCTGGCACCGCGGGGACGCAGTATTTT.

V and J are TRBV11-2 and TRBJ1-3; TRBD1 aligns across 7 bases. Germline lookup yields CDR1 SGHAT and CDR2 FQNNGV. The CDR3 has 15 residues. Losses at the gene ends were 2 bases for V and 4 bases for J; bases not matched to a gene: 5. The CDR3 bases are TGTGCCAGCAGCTTAACCCCGGGACAGGGAAACACCATATATTTT. Its translation is CASSLTPGQGNTIYF.

This rearrangement joins TRBV7-8 to TRBJ1-5, with D unresolved. Trimming cost V 3 bases and J 0 bases, with 18 bases left between them. Per the germline V gene, CDR1 is SGHVS and CDR2 is FQNEAQ. The CDR3 runs 18 residues. DNA of the CDR3: TGTGCCAGCAGCTTTGGACTCCCCCTGGGGTATAGCAATCAGCCCCAGCATTTT. It specifies CASSFGLPLGYSNQPQHF.

The chain employs TRBV7-9 and TRBJ1-4; TRBD1 matches 10 bases. V lost 1 base, J lost 4 bases, and 6 bases stayed unmatched. The germline V gene has CDR1 SEHNR and CDR2 FQNEAQ (reference sequence). The CDR3 totals 17 residues. The CDR3 DNA follows: TGTGCCAGCAGCTTAGTTGGGACAGGGGCCGTTAATGAAAAACTGTTTTTT. It specifies CASSLVGTGAVNEKLFF. The complete variable domain, with remaining parts taken from reference TRBV7-9 and TRBJ1-4, reads DTGVSQNPRHKITKRGQNVTFRCDPISEHNRLYWYRQTLGQGPEFLTYFQNEAQLEKSRLLSDRFSAERPKGSFSTLEIQRTEQGDSAMYLCASSLVGTGAVNEKLFFGSGTQLSVL.

CDR3 sequence: CSAWGHVGNTIYF. Here the CDR3 DNA reads TGCAGCGCCTGGGGACATGTTGGAAACACCATATATTTT. This chain connects TRBV29-1 to TRBJ1-3; tentative D call: TRBD1 (6 bases). Germline V gene lookup returns CDR1 SQVTM and CDR2 ANQGSEA. CDR3 length: 13 residues. Trimming took off 7 bases at V and 3 bases at J, with 13 bases between the two ends.

This sequence joins TRBV30 and TRBJ2-7; D is undetermined. CDR3 size: 12 residues. V lost 5 bases and J 4 bases, leaving 12 bases between the germline ends. Germline V lookup: CDR1 GTSNPN, CDR2 SVGIG (reference sequence). Here the CDR3 reads CAWGGPRYEQYF. Here the CDR3 DNA reads TGTGCCTGGGGTGGCCCTCGTTACGAGCAGTACTTC. Filled out from reference TRBV30 and TRBJ2-7, the complete variable domain reads SQTIHQWPATLVQPVGSPLSLECTVEGTSNPNLYWYRQAAGRGLQLLFYSVGIGQISSEVPQNLSASRPQDRQFILSSKKLLLSDSGFYLCAWGGPRYEQYFGPGTRLTVT.

The chain has TRBV27 and TRBJ2-1; D might be TRBD1 (6 bases). This CDR3 is built from 16 residues. Trimming pared 5 bases from V and 2 bases from J, leaving 16 bases between. Per germline, CDR1 MNHEY and CDR2 SMNVEV (reference sequence). This CDR3 reads CASSATTGSPYNEQFF. DNA for the CDR3: TGTGCCAGCAGTGCCACCACAGGGAGCCCCTACAATGAGCAGTTCTTC.

The gene calls are TRBV2 and TRBJ2-4; TRBD1 is a possible D gene (5 bases). V lost 4 bases and J 0 bases, leaving 10 bases between the germline ends. This CDR3 has 15 amino acids. Germline CDR1 is SNHLY and CDR2 is FYNNEI. The CDR3 here is CASSGDRLAKNIQYF. CDR3 sequence (DNA): TGTGCCAGCAGTGGCGACAGATTAGCCAAAAACATTCAGTACTTC.